These 32 T cell receptor beta chains came from one sample sequenced in a study of cytomegalovirus exposure and HLA in healthy donors. PCR employed 60 Vbeta and 13 Jbeta primers. Produced via immunoSEQ multiplex PCR; TCRdb's table is partial and in-frame only. The data hold under 70,000 clones, with 55% to 80% observed a single time. The sample taken for sequencing was PBMCs. Receptors originate from a woman in her twenties or thirties in good health and CMV-seronegative.

This clone showed up just once. The CDR3 region is CASSLGRPPGYEQYF. DNA for the CDR3: TGTGCCAGCAGCTTGGGGCGGCCGCCCGGTTACGAGCAGTACTTC. The V call is TRBV5-4, the J call TRBJ2-7; no clear D. This CDR3 is 15 amino acids long. Germline loops: CDR1 SGHNT, CDR2 YYREEE (reference sequence). V was cut by 0 bases and J by 4 bases, with 14 bases left in between.

The chain has TRBV4-3 and TRBJ1-6, with 7 positions matching TRBD1. The CDR3 has 15 amino acids. V dropped 4 bases and J dropped 10; count of bases not matched to a gene: 10. Germline V gene sequence: CDR1 LGHNA, CDR2 YSLEER. CDR3: CASSLGVTGVSPLHF. In DNA, the CDR3 is TGCGCCAGCAGCCTAGGAGTTACAGGGGTGTCACCCCTCCACTTT.

Only a few counts were recorded for this clone. This chain joins TRBV7-6 and TRBJ2-1, with 15 bases that match TRBD2. The CDR3 consists of 16 residues. Trimming at V came to 5 bases and at J to 7 bases, leaving 6 bases not matched to a gene. The germline V gene encodes CDR1 SGHVS and CDR2 FNYEAQ. The CDR3 spells CASSPRTSGGANEQFF. The CDR3 nucleotides are TGTGCCAGCAGCCCGCGGACTAGCGGGGGGGCAAATGAGCAGTTCTTC.

The rearrangement uses TRBV7-3 and TRBJ2-1, with 14 bases that match TRBD2. The CDR3 sequence is 20 residues long. The ends lost 0 bases at V and 0 bases at J; junction bases unmatched: 7. Germline V lookup: CDR1 SGHTA, CDR2 FQGTGA. CDR3 coding DNA: TGTGCCAGCAGCTTAACCGGGACTAGCGGGGGTGTGAGCTCCTACAATGAGCAGTTCTTC. Amino acids: CASSLTGTSGGVSSYNEQFF. Full variable domain (remainder filled in from reference TRBV7-3 and TRBJ2-1): GAGVSQTPSNKVTEKGKYVELRCDPISGHTALYWYRQSLGQGPEFLIYFQGTGAADDSGLPNDRFFAVRPEGSVSTLKIQRTERGDSAVYLCASSLTGTSGGVSSYNEQFFGPGTRLTVL.

This clone was recorded a few times. J is TRBJ2-3 and V is TRBV19; 12 bases are shared with TRBD2. Germline loops: CDR1 LNHDA, CDR2 SQIVND (reference sequence). This CDR3 spans 19 amino acids. The ends lost 9 bases at V and 0 bases at J; junction bases unmatched: 16. This CDR3 is CASSGATSGGHPSTDTQYF. The CDR3 coding sequence is TGTGCCAGCAGTGGGGCGACTAGCGGGGGTCACCCTAGCACAGATACGCAGTATTTT. Together with reference TRBV19 and TRBJ2-3, the CDR3 gives the full variable domain: DGGITQSPKYLFRKEGQNVTLSCEQNLNHDAMYWYRQDPGQGLRLIYYSQIVNDFQKGDIAEGYSVSREKKESFPLTVTSAQKNPTAFYLCASSGATSGGHPSTDTQYFGPGTRLTVL.

The CDR3 nucleotides read TGTGCCAGCACCCCAGACGAGGACTACGAGCAGTACTTC. Translated: CASTPDEDYEQYF. The rearrangement joins TRBV11-3 to TRBJ2-7; the D is unclear. The V gene's germline CDR1 is SGHNT and CDR2 YENEEA. The CDR3 runs 13 residues. V lost 7 bases and J lost 3, with 13 bases in between.

The chain links TRBV11-2 to TRBJ2-7; 7 positions match TRBD2. Losses at the gene ends were 0 bases for V and 6 bases for J; bases not matched to a gene: 2. CDR3 length: 13 amino acids. Per the germline V gene, CDR1 is SGHAT and CDR2 is FQNNGV. The CDR3 DNA reads TGTGCCAGCAGCTTAGAGGGAGGGGTCGAGCAGTACTTC. The encoded protein is CASSLEGGVEQYF.

This clone was counted only a few times. This chain links TRBV7-2 with TRBJ2-5, with 7 bases aligning to TRBD1. The germline V gene encodes CDR1 SGHTA and CDR2 FQGNSA. CDR3 length: 13 amino acids. V lost 5 bases, J lost 2 bases, and 2 bases stayed unmatched. The chain's CDR3 is CASSRGQQETQYF. CDR3 nucleotides: TGTGCCAGCAGCCGGGGACAGCAAGAGACCCAGTACTTC. The full variable domain, rest sourced from reference TRBV7-2 and TRBJ2-5, is GAGVSQSPSNKVTEKGKDVELRCDPISGHTALYWYRQSLGQGLEFLIYFQGNSAPDKSGLPSDRFSAERTGGSVSTLTIQRTQQEDSAVYLCASSRGQQETQYFGPGTRLLVL.

The chain uses TRBV6-6 and TRBJ1-4, with D unresolved. The ends were cut back, 5 bases at V and 1 base at J, with 8 bases in the middle. The CDR3 is 14 amino acids. Germline values: CDR1 MNHNY, CDR2 SVGAGI (reference sequence). CDR3 sequence (DNA): TGTGCCAGCAGTGCGGGGAGAACTAATGAAAAACTGTTTTTT. Translation: CASSAGRTNEKLFF.

The chain uses TRBV6-5 and TRBJ2-3; 12 nucleotides match TRBD1. V dropped 6 bases and J dropped 5; count of bases not matched to a gene: 3. CDR1 is MNHEY and CDR2 is SVGAGI in the germline V gene. The CDR3 runs to 14 residues. CDR3 sequence reads: CASSRDRGRDTQYF. As DNA, the CDR3 is TGTGCCAGCAGCCGGGACAGGGGGCGAGATACGCAGTATTTT.

V is TRBV7-2 and J is TRBJ2-1; 10 nucleotides match TRBD1. The CDR3 is 14 amino acids. Germline V gives CDR1 SGHTA, CDR2 FQGNSA. V was pared by 2 bases and J by 8 bases, with 3 bases of the junction left unmatched. CDR3 loop: CASSLMTGGDEQFF. The CDR3 DNA follows: TGTGCCAGCAGCTTAATGACAGGGGGCGATGAGCAGTTCTTC.

The chain combines TRBV6-6 with TRBJ2-7; 12 nucleotides match TRBD1. Germline CDR1 reads MNHNY; CDR2 reads SVGAGI (reference sequence). V lost 8 bases, J lost 6 bases, and 14 bases stayed unmatched. This CDR3 spans 16 amino acids. CDR3 bases: TGTGCCAGCCTCGGGACCGGGACAGGGGGCGCGGTCGAGCAGTACTTC. It is translated as CASLGTGTGGAVEQYF.

Relative to its sample, this clone is medium-sized (0.01 to 0.1%). The chain uses TRBV5-1 and TRBJ1-1; D perhaps matches TRBD1 (5 bases). Looked up from germline, CDR1 is SGHRS and CDR2 is YFSETQ. CDR3 length equals 15 residues. Trimming took 0 bases from V and 7 from J, leaving 16 bases between them. The CDR3: CASSLGESGGNEAFF. In nucleotides, the CDR3 is TGCGCCAGCAGCTTGGGGGAGTCCGGGGGTAATGAAGCTTTCTTT.

This rearrangement joins TRBV6-6 to TRBJ2-1, with 7 positions matching TRBD2. Trimming removed 6 bases from V and 9 bases from J; junction bases left unmatched: 8. The CDR3 runs to 13 residues. Germline CDR1 and CDR2: MNHNY and SVGAGI (reference sequence). The CDR3 sequence is CASRPTLAAEQFF. The CDR3 DNA reads as TGTGCCAGCAGGCCCACCCTAGCGGCTGAGCAGTTCTTC.

This clone appeared once. This chain uses TRBV18 with TRBJ2-3; 9 nucleotides line up with TRBD1. There are 15 residues in the CDR3. V shed 6 bases, J shed 5 bases, and the junction held 9 bases outside the gene matches. CDR1 KGHSH and CDR2 LQKENI come from the germline V gene. DNA for the CDR3: TGTGCCAGCTCCCCCGTTGGACAGGGGAGAGATACGCAGTATTTT. Translated: CASSPVGQGRDTQYF.

V and J are TRBV15 and TRBJ2-3; 7 nucleotides line up with TRBD1. This CDR3 region has 15 residues. From germline, CDR1 is LNHNV and CDR2 YYDKDF (reference sequence). The junction had 5 bases not matched to a gene; V was cut back by 0 bases and J by 5 bases. The chain's CDR3 is CATSRDQRGQDTQYF. The CDR3 DNA reads as TGTGCCACCAGCAGAGATCAGAGGGGGCAAGATACGCAGTATTTT.

A few counts support this clone. The chain uses TRBV19 and TRBJ1-3, with D hard to call. Germline V CDR1 and CDR2: LNHDA, SQIVND (reference sequence). This CDR3 is 13 amino acids long. Trimming cost V 5 bases and J 9 bases, with 14 bases left between them. The CDR3 spells CASSAERRGTIYF. The CDR3 DNA sequence: TGTGCCAGTAGTGCGGAGAGACGAGGCACCATATATTTT.

In its sample, this clone ranks as medium-sized. The chain carries TRBV4-1 and TRBJ1-1, with TRBD1 matching 8 bases. After removal of 1 base from V and 7 bases from J, the junction contained 5 bases not matched to a gene. This CDR3 has 14 residues. The V gene's germline CDR1 is MGHRA and CDR2 YSYEKL. This CDR3 is CASSQGSGGLEAFF. The CDR3 DNA follows: TGCGCCAGCAGCCAAGGGTCAGGGGGCCTTGAAGCTTTCTTT.

The table lists this clone with a few counts. At one end the junction does not follow the germline gene, possibly because of a read error. V gene TRBV14 combines with J gene TRBJ2-7, with D tentatively TRBD1 (6 bases). Germline CDR1 and CDR2: SGHDN and FVKESK. The CDR3 covers 13 residues. CDR3 bases: TGTGCCAGCAGCCAAGGAGCGGACAGCCGCCTCCACTTC. Its protein is CASSQGADSRLHF.

The CDR3 loop is CASSQPREGRVSPLHF. The CDR3 nucleotides are TGCGCCAGCAGCCAACCCCGGGAGGGTCGGGTTTCACCCCTCCACTTT. The chain employs TRBV4-3 and TRBJ1-6; D uncertain. The germline gives CDR1 LGHNA, CDR2 YSLEER. The CDR3 covers 16 residues. Trimming took off 2 bases at V and 9 bases at J, with 17 bases between the two ends.

The V call is TRBV16, the J call TRBJ2-2; tentatively, D is TRBD1 (5 bases). V was clipped by 2 bases and J by 4 bases, with 5 bases between them. The CDR3 is 13 amino acids. Germline CDR1 is KGHSY and CDR2 is FQNENV. The CDR3 loop reads CASSQQGTGELFF. CDR3 nucleotides: TGTGCCAGCAGCCAACAGGGCACCGGGGAGCTGTTTTTT.

This clone was observed a single time. The chain's CDR3 is CAISESGFGDTETQYF. DNA of the CDR3: TGTGCCATCAGTGAGTCAGGATTCGGAGATACAGAGACCCAGTACTTC. The chain is built from TRBV10-3 and TRBJ2-5, with D unresolved. The V end was cut by 0 bases, the J end by 4 bases, with 15 bases between. The germline CDR1 and CDR2 sequences are ENHRY and SYGVKD. The CDR3 covers 16 residues.

J is TRBJ2-7 and V is TRBV28; the D gene is possibly TRBD1 (8 bases). The germline gives CDR1 MDHEN, CDR2 SYDVKM. V lost 8 bases to trimming and J lost 3 bases, with 20 bases between them. This CDR3 spans 15 amino acids. DNA for the CDR3: TGTGCCAGCCACGAAGCGGGACAGGAGAACTACGAGCAGTACTTC. It encodes CASHEAGQENYEQYF.

In this sample, this clone turned up once. The chain has TRBV5-6 and TRBJ1-6; D is uncertain. This CDR3 region has 14 residues. Germline CDR1 reads SGHDT; CDR2 reads YYEEEE. The V gene lost 1 base and the J gene lost 2 bases, with 4 bases spanning the gap. The CDR3 here is CASSLTAYNSPLHF. The CDR3 bases are TGTGCCAGCAGCTTGACAGCCTATAATTCACCCCTCCACTTT. The complete variable domain, with remaining parts taken from reference TRBV5-6 and TRBJ1-6, reads DAGVTQSPTHLIKTRGQQVTLRCSPKSGHDTVSWYQQALGQGPQFIFQYYEEEERQRGNFPDRFSGHQFPNYSSELNVNALLLGDSALYLCASSLTAYNSPLHFGNGTRLTVT.

The chain has TRBV4-3 and TRBJ1-5, with D possibly TRBD1 on 5 matching bases. From germline, CDR1 is LGHNA and CDR2 YSLEER. Trimming took off 11 bases at V and 2 bases at J, with 16 bases between the two ends. The CDR3 is made up of 14 amino acids. DNA for the CDR3: TGCGCCTCCCTTAAGGGGCAAGGCAATCAGCCCCAGCATTTT. Residues: CASLKGQGNQPQHF.

A single count supports this clone. The rearrangement uses TRBV18 and TRBJ2-3, with TRBD2 matching over 7 bases. CDR1 and CDR2 from the germline V gene are KGHSH and LQKENI. CDR3 length: 16 residues. V trimming: 3 bases; J trimming: 0 bases; junction bases outside the gene matches: 6. The CDR3 region has the DNA TGTGCCAGCTCACCCCTGAGCGGGGTCAGCACAGATACGCAGTATTTT. It codes for CASSPLSGVSTDTQYF.

This clone was detected a few times. The chain employs TRBV5-4 and TRBJ2-7; 9 nucleotides line up with TRBD1. The CDR3 runs 14 residues. Germline trimming cut 4 bases from V and 3 bases from J; bases unmatched to any gene: 5. The germline V gene has CDR1 SGHNT and CDR2 YYREEE (reference sequence). Written as DNA, the CDR3 is TGTGCCAGCAGCGCGAAGGGACAGGGCTACGAGCAGTACTTC. It is translated as CASSAKGQGYEQYF.

V gene TRBV30 combines with J gene TRBJ1-6; D is ambiguous. The CDR3 consists of 15 residues. Per germline, CDR1 GTSNPN and CDR2 SVGIG (reference sequence). V was clipped by 3 bases and J by 8 bases, with 17 bases between them. CDR3 in amino acids: CAWSHFAGSHSPLHF. In DNA, the CDR3 is TGTGCCTGGAGCCATTTCGCAGGTTCTCATTCACCCCTCCACTTT.

For this clone: A junction end diverges from the germline sequence, so it may reflect a read error. This chain uses TRBV13 with TRBJ1-2; the D is unclear. The CDR3 covers 16 residues. CDR1 is PRHDT and CDR2 is FYEKMQ in the germline V gene (reference sequence). The CDR3 protein is CASSLEGRVEDYGYAF. In nucleotides, the CDR3 is TGTGCCAGCAGCTTAGAGGGTAGGGTTGAGGACTATGGCTACGCCTTC.

This chain connects TRBV6-5 to TRBJ2-7; a possible D gene is TRBD1 (5 bases). Trimming left V 6 bases short and J 5 bases short, with 14 bases between. CDR1 is MNHEY and CDR2 is SVGAGI in the germline V gene. This CDR3 region has 13 residues. This chain's CDR3 is CASRGQGEDEQYF. In nucleotides, the CDR3 is TGTGCCAGCAGGGGCCAAGGGGAAGACGAGCAGTACTTC.

This clone occurred a few times. The CDR3 loop reads CASSGGGHPSTDTQYF. CDR3 nucleotides: TGTGCCAGTAGTGGCGGGGGGCACCCTAGCACAGATACGCAGTATTTT. This chain joins TRBV19 and TRBJ2-3; 8 bases line up with TRBD2. Looked up from germline, CDR1 is LNHDA and CDR2 is SQIVND (reference sequence). CDR3 length: 16 amino acids. Trimming cost V 5 bases and J 0 bases; bases outside gene matches: 7.

This chain joins TRBV19 and TRBJ2-1; 10 positions match TRBD2. This CDR3 has 16 amino acids. CDR1 LNHDA and CDR2 SQIVND come from the germline V gene (reference sequence). V was pared by 5 bases and J by 6 bases, with 10 bases of the junction left unmatched. The CDR3 coding sequence is TGTGCCAGTAGTTCGCTAGCGGGGGCCCCCTTCAATGAGCAGTTCTTC. It yields the protein CASSSLAGAPFNEQFF.